The 18 T cell receptor beta chains given below trace back to one sample, sequenced in a study of Graves' ophthalmopathy and Graves' hyperthyroidism. Amplification of TCR beta CDR3 regions used RNA transcripts. HTBI primers primed a first-round RT-PCR, and a second-round multiplex PCR followed. TCRdb recomputed calls from the multiplex PCR reads with MiXCR, one row per CDR3 protein. The sample yields approximately 150,000 distinct CDR3 sequences, 39% seen once. The sequenced material came from peripheral blood. The receptors here all came from a young man with Graves' ophthalmopathy.

This clonotype was seen at least ten times. The rearrangement uses TRBV7-2 and TRBJ1-1; D perhaps matches TRBD1 (6 bases). The CDR3 extends over 16 amino acids. Germline-derived CDR1 and CDR2 are SGHTA and FQGNSA. Trimming shortened V by 0 bases and J by 2 bases, and 13 bases separated the two germline ends. The CDR3: CASSLAPHRANTEAFF. The CDR3 DNA sequence: TGTGCCAGCAGCTTAGCTCCGCACAGGGCAAACACTGAAGCTTTCTTT. Combining the CDR3 with reference TRBV7-2 and TRBJ1-1 gives the whole variable domain GAGVSQSPSNKVTEKGKDVELRCDPISGHTALYWYRQSLGQGLEFLIYFQGNSAPDKSGLPSDRFSAERTGGSVSTLTIQRTQQEDSAVYLCASSLAPHRANTEAFFGQGTRLTVV.

CDR3 loop: CASRTGPNTEAFF. The CDR3 DNA is TGCGCCAGCAGGACAGGGCCGAACACTGAAGCTTTCTTT. The gene calls are TRBV5-1 and TRBJ1-1; 7 bases line up with TRBD1. Trimming took 5 bases from V and 1 from J; bases not matched to a gene: 2. CDR1 SGHRS and CDR2 YFSETQ come from the germline V gene. This CDR3 spans 13 amino acids.

This clonotype was recorded at least ten times. CDR3 in amino acids: CSAPGTVSNQPQHF. Here the CDR3 DNA reads TGCAGTGCTCCCGGGACAGTCTCCAATCAGCCCCAGCATTTT. V and J are TRBV20-1 and TRBJ1-5; 7 positions agree with TRBD1. CDR3 size: 14 residues. Germline V gene data show CDR1 as DFQATT and CDR2 as SNEGSKA (reference sequence). V lost 5 bases to trimming and J lost 3 bases; unmatched junction nucleotides: 7.

This clonotype has ten or more counts. The rearrangement joins TRBV18 to TRBJ2-5; 11 bases match TRBD2. V trimming: 2 bases; J trimming: 0 bases; junction bases outside the gene matches: 5. From germline, CDR1 is KGHSH and CDR2 LQKENI. There are 17 residues in the CDR3. CDR3 coding DNA: TGTGCCAGCTCACCAATCGCGACTAGCGGGAACCAAGAGACCCAGTACTTC. The encoded protein is CASSPIATSGNQETQYF.

This clonotype was recorded at least ten times. V usage is TRBV24-1 and J usage is TRBJ2-2; TRBD1 agrees at 9 bases. The germline CDR1 and CDR2 sequences are KGHDR and SFDVKD. J gave up 2 bases and V 4 bases, and 10 bases lay outside the gene matches. The CDR3 spans 18 residues. The CDR3 reads CATSDPRDRAINTGELFF. DNA of the CDR3: TGTGCCACCAGTGACCCCCGGGACAGGGCTATTAACACCGGGGAGCTGTTTTTT.

This clonotype was seen repeatedly, ten times or more. The chain uses TRBV20-1 and TRBJ1-1; D uncertain. CDR1 DFQATT and CDR2 SNEGSKA come from the germline V gene (reference sequence). The V and J ends lost 0 bases and 0 bases respectively, with 14 bases between them. The CDR3 covers 16 residues. CDR3 sequence reads: CSAREPARQMNTEAFF. In nucleotides, the CDR3 is TGCAGTGCTAGAGAACCGGCCAGACAAATGAACACTGAAGCTTTCTTT.

This clonotype was counted many times. The chain links TRBV27 to TRBJ2-4; D not resolved. The CDR3 runs to 13 residues. The V gene's germline CDR1 is MNHEY and CDR2 SMNVEV (reference sequence). Trimming pared 0 bases from V and 9 bases from J, leaving 9 bases between. The CDR3 DNA reads TGTGCCAGCAGTTTATCCGGCCCTGGCATTCAGTACTTC. Protein sequence: CASSLSGPGIQYF.

In its sample, this clonotype was seen a few times. The CDR3 bases are TGTGCCAGCAGCTTAGTTCCGGTGGAGACCCAGTACTTC. The encoded protein is CASSLVPVETQYF. The chain joins TRBV7-2 to TRBJ2-5; D gene ambiguous. CDR3 length: 13 amino acids. CDR1 is SGHTA and CDR2 is FQGNSA in the germline V gene. V was cut by 1 base and J by 5 bases, with 8 bases left in between.

The V and J genes are TRBV7-8 and TRBJ2-7; D might be TRBD2 (5 bases). Germline V lookup: CDR1 SGHVS, CDR2 FQNEAQ. CDR3 length: 16 amino acids. V was shortened by 4 bases and J by 6 bases, with 22 bases between the two germline ends. The CDR3 protein is CASSSRNRAQEAEQYF. The CDR3 DNA follows: TGTGCCAGCAGCTCAAGAAACCGGGCCCAGGAGGCCGAGCAGTACTTC. The complete variable domain, with remaining parts taken from reference TRBV7-8 and TRBJ2-7, reads GAGVSQSPRYKVAKRGQDVALRCDPISGHVSLFWYQQALGQGPEFLTYFQNEAQLDKSGLPSDRFFAERPEGSVSTLKIQRTQQEDSAVYLCASSSRNRAQEAEQYFGPGTRLTVT.

CDR3 DNA: TGTGCCAGCAGTTTCCGGGCCGACCCCCGCTACACCTTC. Translation gives CASSFRADPRYTF. The rearrangement joins TRBV12-3 or TRBV12-4 to TRBJ1-2; D remains ambiguous. The CDR3 runs 13 residues. V lost 3 bases and J lost 9, with 14 bases in between.

This chain connects TRBV27 to TRBJ1-2, with D perhaps matching TRBD1 (5 bases). The germline V gene encodes CDR1 MNHEY and CDR2 SMNVEV (reference sequence). The length of the CDR3 is 14 residues. Deletions cut 2 bases from V and 4 bases from J, with 11 bases between. CDR3 DNA: TGTGCCAGCAGTTTAATGGGGGAATTCTATGGCTACACCTTC. As protein: CASSLMGEFYGYTF.

The chain couples TRBV6-2 or TRBV6-3 to TRBJ1-1, with D hard to call. Trimming took off 1 base at V and 11 bases at J, with 17 bases between the two ends. CDR3 length: 14 amino acids. Germline V CDR1 and CDR2: MNHEY, SVGEGT. CDR3 sequence: CASSYWYRDSKAFF. CDR3 nucleotides: TGTGCCAGCAGTTACTGGTATCGGGATTCAAAGGCTTTCTTT.

CDR3 residues: CASGPGVSSYEQYF. The CDR3 DNA reads as TGTGCTAGTGGTCCCGGAGTATCAAGCTACGAGCAGTACTTC. The chain links TRBV12-5 to TRBJ2-7; unclear D gene. The CDR3 consists of 14 residues. Trimming shortened V by 5 bases and J by 3 bases, and 14 bases separated the two germline ends. CDR1 and CDR2 from the germline V gene are LGHNT and FRNRAP.

This chain joins TRBV12-3 or TRBV12-4 and TRBJ2-2; no clear D gene. This CDR3 has 14 residues. Trimming took off 6 bases at V and 3 bases at J, with 11 bases between the two ends. This CDR3 is CASSSSGDTGELFF. The CDR3 DNA follows: TGTGCCAGCAGCTCCTCTGGGGACACCGGGGAGCTGTTTTTT.

This clonotype was detected many times. The J gene is TRBJ1-1, the V gene TRBV2; a weak D match, TRBD1 (5 bases). Per the germline V gene, CDR1 is SNHLY and CDR2 is FYNNEI. CDR3 length: 17 residues. V lost 3 bases, J lost 0 bases, and 17 bases lay in between. The CDR3 DNA reads as TGTGCCAGCAGTGAGTGGGGGAGCGGCTCCATGAACACTGAAGCTTTCTTT. Its translation: CASSEWGSGSMNTEAFF.

This clonotype appeared many times. This CDR3 reads CASSTRGATSGYQETQYF. The CDR3 bases are TGTGCCAGTAGTACAAGGGGGGCAACTAGCGGCTACCAAGAGACCCAGTACTTC. The rearrangement uses TRBV19 and TRBJ2-5, with TRBD2 matching over 8 bases. Germline-derived CDR1 and CDR2 are LNHDA and SQIVND (reference sequence). This CDR3 region has 18 residues. Trimming at V came to 4 bases and at J to 0 bases, leaving 13 bases not matched to a gene.

The rearrangement links TRBV12-3 or TRBV12-4 to TRBJ2-7; 10 nucleotides agree with TRBD1. The CDR3 is made up of 15 amino acids. Germline trimming cut 6 bases from V and 9 bases from J; bases unmatched to any gene: 14. The CDR3 protein is CASRAAGTGVMRQYF. DNA for the CDR3: TGTGCCAGCAGAGCAGCCGGGACAGGGGTGATGCGGCAGTACTTC.

This clonotype was recorded a few times. The chain uses TRBV28 and TRBJ1-2, with D maybe TRBD1 (5 bases). The CDR3 runs to 15 residues. Deletions cut 5 bases from V and 2 bases from J, with 15 bases between. From germline, CDR1 is MDHEN and CDR2 SYDVKM. The CDR3 here is CASSPPSGHNYGYTF. As DNA, the CDR3 is TGTGCCAGCAGTCCCCCGTCCGGACACAACTATGGCTACACCTTC.